These T cell receptor beta chains were read from a single sample in a study of vaccination and CD4 T cells after COVID-19. TCRdb analysed the PCR reads with MiXCR anew, one entry per CDR3 protein. The table records about 20,000 distinct CDR3 sequences, 55% to 80% of them present only once. The sequenced sample was CD4+ T cells from blood, obtained after SARS-CoV-2 vaccination. These receptors all stem from a human donor who had recovered from COVID-19. CDR3s include the opening cysteine and the closing phenylalanine or tryptophan. Each record gives: D gene, clone size, V gene, J gene, CDR3 protein, CDR3 DNA. D genes are given only for firm matches. Rows give clone size only sometimes, using once, few, many, or a class for an expanded clone.

TRBD1	.	TRBV28	TRBJ1-2	CASSPGQGSGGYTF	TGTGCCAGCAGCCCAGGACAGGGGTCGGGTGGCTACACCTTC
.	.	TRBV20-1	TRBJ1-3	CSARGGVTGNSGNTIYF	TGCAGTGCTAGAGGGGGGGTCACAGGAAACTCTGGAAACACCATATATTTT
TRBD1	.	TRBV18	TRBJ1-5	CASSPGQNQPQHF	TGTGCCAGCTCACCGGGACAGAATCAGCCCCAGCATTTT
TRBD2	.	TRBV7-3	TRBJ2-3	CASSLDTGAGVADTQYF	TGTGCCAGCAGCTTGGATACGGGAGCGGGGGTAGCAGATACGCAGTATTTT
TRBD1	once	TRBV12-3/TRBV12-4	TRBJ1-2	CASSLTGQYGYTF	TGTGCCAGCAGTTTGACAGGGCAATATGGCTACACCTTC
.	.	TRBV2	TRBJ1-2	CASSLDPNYGYTF	TGTGCCAGCAGTCTGGACCCTAACTATGGCTACACCTTC
TRBD2	.	TRBV20-1	TRBJ2-3	CSAITSSGSTDTQYF	TGCAGTGCTATTACGTCTAGCGGTAGCACAGATACGCAGTATTTT
.	.	TRBV3-1	TRBJ2-5	CASRSPGHRNKETQYF	TGTGCCAGCAGGTCCCCGGGGCATCGAAACAAAGAGACCCAGTACTTC
.	.	TRBV15	TRBJ1-1	CATSRDFMGEMNTEAFF	TGTGCCACCAGCAGAGATTTTATGGGAGAAATGAACACTGAAGCTTTCTTT
.	.	TRBV7-9	TRBJ2-3	CASSSRRDADTQYF	TGTGCCAGCAGCTCCAGAAGGGACGCAGATACGCAGTATTTT
.	once	TRBV7-2	TRBJ1-2	CASSLSLLPEVRSGYTF	TGTGCCAGCAGCTTATCTCTGCTCCCAGAGGTACGCTCTGGCTACACCTTC
.	.	TRBV2	TRBJ2-5	CAGRGPAETQYF	TGTGCCGGTAGAGGGCCCGCCGAGACCCAGTACTTC
TRBD2	.	TRBV27	TRBJ2-3	CASSLLRTRRTDTQYF	TGTGCCAGCAGTTTACTCCGGACTAGGCGCACAGATACGCAGTATTTT
TRBD1	.	TRBV11-2	TRBJ2-7	CASRQTGGAAYEQYF	TGTGCCAGCAGACAAACAGGGGGCGCCGCCTACGAGCAGTACTTC
TRBD1	.	TRBV2	TRBJ1-5	CASSARTGTGTLRPQHF	TGTGCCAGCAGTGCACGTACCGGGACAGGGACGCTGAGGCCCCAGCATTTT
.	.	TRBV7-9	TRBJ1-5	CASRRGTNDNRPNQPQHF	TGTGCCAGCCGGAGGGGGACAAACGATAATAGGCCCAATCAGCCCCAGCATTTT
TRBD1	.	TRBV2	TRBJ1-5	CASRQGNRNQPQHF	TGTGCCAGCAGACAGGGGAATCGCAATCAGCCCCAGCATTTT
.	.	TRBV6-5	TRBJ2-5	CASSSTRAGKETQYF	TGTGCCAGCAGTTCTACTAGGGCGGGGAAAGAGACCCAGTACTTC
.	.	TRBV6-5	TRBJ2-3	CASSYSAGSTDTQYF	TGTGCCAGCAGTTACTCGGCAGGGAGCACAGATACGCAGTATTTT
TRBD2	few	TRBV11-3	TRBJ2-3	CASSSGLAGGMGTDTQYF	TGTGCCAGCAGCTCGGGACTAGCGGGAGGGATGGGGACAGATACGCAGTATTTT
TRBD1	once	TRBV5-6	TRBJ2-7	CASSWDRGTVEQYF	TGTGCCAGCAGCTGGGACAGGGGAACCGTTGAGCAGTACTTC
.	few	TRBV12-3/TRBV12-4	TRBJ2-7	CASSNIRGEQYF	TGTGCCAGCAGTAATATCAGGGGCGAGCAGTACTTC
.	.	TRBV20-1	TRBJ2-1	CSARDSQGSGNEQFF	TGCAGTGCTAGAGACTCACAAGGGTCGGGCAATGAGCAGTTCTTC
TRBD2	.	TRBV27	TRBJ2-1	CASRRTSWFNEQFF	TGTGCCAGCAGGAGGACTAGCTGGTTCAATGAGCAGTTCTTC
.	.	TRBV11-3	TRBJ2-1	CASSPMGGRGNNEQFF	TGTGCCAGCAGCCCGATGGGGGGGCGGGGGAACAATGAGCAGTTCTTC
.	.	TRBV30	TRBJ1-5	CAWRPPGGLSQPQHF	TGTGCCTGGAGGCCCCCCGGGGGGTTAAGTCAGCCCCAGCATTTT
.	.	TRBV6-1	TRBJ2-3	CASQTKGGTDTQYF	TGTGCCAGTCAGACCAAGGGGGGCACAGATACGCAGTATTTT
.	few	TRBV6-1	TRBJ1-2	CASSEYRQGNYGYTF	TGTGCCAGCAGTGAATACCGGCAGGGTAACTATGGCTACACCTTC
TRBD1	.	TRBV4-2	TRBJ1-2	CASSSHTRTGEGDGYTF	TGTGCCAGCAGCAGCCATACCAGGACAGGGGAAGGAGATGGCTACACCTTC
.	few	TRBV7-9	TRBJ2-3	CASTRGDTQYF	TGTGCCAGCACGAGGGGGGATACGCAGTATTTT
.	.	TRBV5-8	TRBJ2-1	CASSSQAVGYYNEQFF	TGTGCCAGCAGCTCACAGGCGGTCGGGTACTACAATGAGCAGTTCTTC
TRBD2	.	TRBV19	TRBJ2-1	CASKERAGLAGVWEYNEQFF	TGTGCCAGTAAGGAAAGGGCCGGACTAGCGGGAGTGTGGGAATACAATGAGCAGTTCTTC
.	.	TRBV19	TRBJ1-1	CASTNPPQEAFF	TGTGCCAGTACCAACCCGCCTCAGGAAGCTTTCTTT
.	.	TRBV12-3/TRBV12-4	TRBJ2-4	CATGIAKNIQYF	TGTGCCACGGGTATCGCCAAAAACATTCAGTACTTC
.	once	TRBV7-8	TRBJ2-7	CASSLGPGQGSRYEQYF	TGTGCCAGCAGCTTAGGCCCCGGGCAGGGTAGTAGGTACGAGCAGTACTTC
.	.	TRBV6-1	TRBJ2-5	CASRIWAVGQETQYF	TGTGCCAGCCGTATTTGGGCGGTGGGTCAAGAGACCCAGTACTTC
.	.	TRBV7-8	TRBJ2-6	CASSAPGLDFSGANVLTF	TGTGCCAGCAGCGCACCGGGACTGGACTTTTCTGGGGCCAACGTCCTGACTTTC
TRBD2	.	TRBV20-1	TRBJ2-1	CSASRQLLAGGEVWLNEQFF	TGCAGTGCTTCCCGCCAGCTACTAGCGGGAGGGGAGGTGTGGTTGAATGAGCAGTTCTTC
.	.	TRBV19	TRBJ2-1	CASSISQRASSYNEQFF	TGTGCCAGTAGTATTAGTCAGCGGGCCAGCTCCTACAATGAGCAGTTCTTC
.	.	TRBV10-3	TRBJ2-1	CAISESWGYDNEQFF	TGTGCCATCAGTGAATCATGGGGATACGACAATGAGCAGTTCTTC
TRBD1	.	TRBV18	TRBJ2-7	CASSPGRGEQYF	TGTGCCAGCTCACCGGGCAGGGGGGAGCAGTACTTC
.	.	TRBV27	TRBJ2-2	CASSLGTGYTGELFF	TGTGCCAGCAGTTTAGGGACGGGGTACACCGGGGAGCTGTTTTTT
TRBD2	.	TRBV30	TRBJ2-7	CAWRRTSGTGEQYF	TGTGCCTGGAGGAGGACTAGCGGGACAGGCGAGCAGTACTTC
TRBD2	.	TRBV27	TRBJ2-7	CASSLSGGSNEQYF	TGTGCCAGCAGTTTATCCGGCGGGAGTAACGAGCAGTACTTC
TRBD2	few	TRBV20-1	TRBJ2-3	CSAPGLAGSPTDTDTQYF	TGCAGTGCCCCCGGACTAGCGGGCTCCCCAACAGACACAGATACGCAGTATTTT
TRBD2	.	TRBV6-5	TRBJ2-1	CASSYSSGKVNEQFF	TGTGCCAGCAGTTACTCCAGCGGGAAGGTTAATGAGCAGTTCTTC
TRBD1	few	TRBV19	TRBJ1-1	CASSPRQGNTEAFF	TGTGCCAGTAGTCCCCGACAGGGGAACACTGAAGCTTTCTTT
.	.	TRBV6-1	TRBJ1-1	CASSPQKNTEAFF	TGTGCCAGCAGTCCACAGAAGAACACTGAAGCTTTCTTT
TRBD1	.	TRBV30	TRBJ2-1	CAWWARDRVANEQFF	TGTGCCTGGTGGGCTAGGGACAGGGTAGCCAATGAGCAGTTCTTC
.	.	TRBV25-1	TRBJ1-1	CASSDPGLNTEAFF	TGTGCCAGCAGTGATCCGGGGTTGAACACTGAAGCTTTCTTT
TRBD2	once	TRBV15	TRBJ2-7	CATSPRGGREQYF	TGTGCCACCAGCCCCCGGGGGGGGCGGGAGCAGTACTTC
.	few	TRBV20-1	TRBJ2-1	CSAPPLSSYNEQFF	TGCAGTGCTCCCCCCTTAAGCTCCTACAATGAGCAGTTCTTC
TRBD1	few	TRBV6-5	TRBJ1-3	CASSYDRVYGNTIYF	TGTGCCAGCAGTTACGACAGGGTATATGGAAACACCATATATTTT
.	.	TRBV2	TRBJ1-1	CASSELTRNTEAFF	TGTGCCAGCAGTGAACTCACTCGGAACACTGAAGCTTTCTTT
.	.	TRBV10-2	TRBJ2-3	CASIAAREQYF	TGCGCCAGCATAGCGGCCAGGGAGCAGTATTTT
.	.	TRBV2	TRBJ1-6	CASSEFQLDSPLHF	TGTGCCAGCAGTGAGTTTCAGCTGGATTCACCCCTCCACTTT